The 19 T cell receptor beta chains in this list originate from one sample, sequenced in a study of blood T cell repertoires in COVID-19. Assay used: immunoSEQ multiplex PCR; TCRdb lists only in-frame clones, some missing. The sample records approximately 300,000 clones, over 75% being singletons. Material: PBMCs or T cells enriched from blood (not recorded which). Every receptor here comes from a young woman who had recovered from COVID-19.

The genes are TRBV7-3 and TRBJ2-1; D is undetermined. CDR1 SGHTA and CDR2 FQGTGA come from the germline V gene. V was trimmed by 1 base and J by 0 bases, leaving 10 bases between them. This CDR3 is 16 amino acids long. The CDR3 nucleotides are TGTGCCAGCAGCTTAAGCGGCGGCAGCTCCTACAATGAGCAGTTCTTC. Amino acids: CASSLSGGSSYNEQFF.

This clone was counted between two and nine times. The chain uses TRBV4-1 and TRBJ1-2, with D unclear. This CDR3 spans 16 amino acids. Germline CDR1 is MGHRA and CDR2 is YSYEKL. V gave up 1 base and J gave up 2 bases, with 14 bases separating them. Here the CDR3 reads CASSQAPGRGNYGYTF. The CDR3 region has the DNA TGCGCCAGCAGCCAAGCTCCGGGCCGAGGGAACTATGGCTACACCTTC.

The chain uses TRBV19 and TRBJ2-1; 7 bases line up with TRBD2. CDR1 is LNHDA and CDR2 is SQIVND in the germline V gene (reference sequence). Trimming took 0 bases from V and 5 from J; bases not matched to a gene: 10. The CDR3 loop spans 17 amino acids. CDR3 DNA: TGTGCCAGTAGTATAGATTGGTCGGGGGAGGGCCACAATGAGCAGTTCTTC. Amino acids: CASSIDWSGEGHNEQFF. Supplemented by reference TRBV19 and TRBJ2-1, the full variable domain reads DGGITQSPKYLFRKEGQNVTLSCEQNLNHDAMYWYRQDPGQGLRLIYYSQIVNDFQKGDIAEGYSVSREKKESFPLTVTSAQKNPTAFYLCASSIDWSGEGHNEQFFGPGTRLTVL.

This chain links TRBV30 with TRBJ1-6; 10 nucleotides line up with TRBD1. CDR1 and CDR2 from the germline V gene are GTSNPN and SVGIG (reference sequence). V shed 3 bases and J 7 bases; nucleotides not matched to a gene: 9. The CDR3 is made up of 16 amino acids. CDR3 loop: CAWRATGQGLNSPLHF. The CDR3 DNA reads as TGTGCCTGGAGGGCCACGGGACAGGGGTTGAATTCACCCCTCCACTTT. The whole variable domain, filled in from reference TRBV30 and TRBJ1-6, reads SQTIHQWPATLVQPVGSPLSLECTVEGTSNPNLYWYRQAAGRGLQLLFYSVGIGQISSEVPQNLSASRPQDRQFILSSKKLLLSDSGFYLCAWRATGQGLNSPLHFGNGTRLTVT.

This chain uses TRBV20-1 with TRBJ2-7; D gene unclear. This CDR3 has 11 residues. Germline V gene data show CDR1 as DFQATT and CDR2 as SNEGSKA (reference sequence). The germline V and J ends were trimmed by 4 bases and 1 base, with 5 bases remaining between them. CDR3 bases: TGCAGTGCTATCCCGTCCTACGAGCAGTACTTC. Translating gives CSAIPSYEQYF.

CDR3 in DNA: TGTGCCAGCAGTGCTAATACAGGTAACACTGAAGCTTTCTTT. Translated, it gives CASSANTGNTEAFF. This rearrangement joins TRBV6-4 to TRBJ1-1, with D possibly TRBD1 on 5 matching bases. This CDR3 contains 14 residues. V lost 4 bases to trimming and J lost 2 bases, with 11 bases between them. CDR1 is MRHNA and CDR2 is SNTAGT in the germline V gene.

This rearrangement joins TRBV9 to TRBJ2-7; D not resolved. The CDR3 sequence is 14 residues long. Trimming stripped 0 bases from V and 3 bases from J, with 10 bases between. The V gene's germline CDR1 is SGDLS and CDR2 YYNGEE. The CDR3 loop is CASSVESSDYEQYF. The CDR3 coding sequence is TGTGCCAGCAGCGTAGAGAGCAGCGACTACGAGCAGTACTTC.

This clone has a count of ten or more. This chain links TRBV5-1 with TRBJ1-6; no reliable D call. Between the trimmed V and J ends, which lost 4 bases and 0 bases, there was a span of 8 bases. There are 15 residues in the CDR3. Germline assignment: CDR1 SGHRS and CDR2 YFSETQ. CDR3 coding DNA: TGCGCCAGCAGCCCCCCGAGCTCCTATAATTCACCCCTCCACTTT. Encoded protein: CASSPPSSYNSPLHF.

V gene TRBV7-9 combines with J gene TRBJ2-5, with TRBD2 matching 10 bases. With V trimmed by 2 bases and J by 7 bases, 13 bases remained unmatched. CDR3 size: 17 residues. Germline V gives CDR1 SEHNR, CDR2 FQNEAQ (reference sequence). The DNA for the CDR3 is TGTGCCAGCAGCTTAACCTGGACTAGCGGCGTCATGGGGACCCAGTACTTC. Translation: CASSLTWTSGVMGTQYF.

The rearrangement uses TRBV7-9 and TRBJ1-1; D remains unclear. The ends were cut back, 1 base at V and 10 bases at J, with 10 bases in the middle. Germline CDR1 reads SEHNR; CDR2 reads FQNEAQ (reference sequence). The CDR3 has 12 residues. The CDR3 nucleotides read TGTGCCAGCAGCTTAGGCCCGGAGGGAGCTTTCTTT. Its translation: CASSLGPEGAFF.

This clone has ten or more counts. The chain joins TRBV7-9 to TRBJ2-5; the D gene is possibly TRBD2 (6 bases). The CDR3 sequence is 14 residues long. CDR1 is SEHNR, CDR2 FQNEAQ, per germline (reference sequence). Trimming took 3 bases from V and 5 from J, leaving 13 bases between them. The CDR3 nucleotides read TGTGCCAGCAGCTTCTTGGGGGGTCTGGAGACCCAGTACTTC. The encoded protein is CASSFLGGLETQYF.

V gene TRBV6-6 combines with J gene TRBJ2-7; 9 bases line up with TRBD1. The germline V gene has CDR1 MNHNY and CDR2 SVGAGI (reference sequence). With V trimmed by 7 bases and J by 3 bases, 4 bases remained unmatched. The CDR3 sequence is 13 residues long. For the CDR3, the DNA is TGTGCCAGCATCAAGGGACAGGGCTACGAGCAGTACTTC. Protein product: CASIKGQGYEQYF.

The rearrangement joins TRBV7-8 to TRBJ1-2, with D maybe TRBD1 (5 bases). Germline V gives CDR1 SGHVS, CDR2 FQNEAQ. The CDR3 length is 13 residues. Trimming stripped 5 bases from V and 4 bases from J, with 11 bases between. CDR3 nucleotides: TGTGCCAGCAGCCGGGGCCTCATCTATGGCTACACCTTC. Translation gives CASSRGLIYGYTF.

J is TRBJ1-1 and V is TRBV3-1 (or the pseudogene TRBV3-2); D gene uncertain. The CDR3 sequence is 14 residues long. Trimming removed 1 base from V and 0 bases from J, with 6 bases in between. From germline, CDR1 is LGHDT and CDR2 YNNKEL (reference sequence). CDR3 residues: CASSQGDMNTEAFF. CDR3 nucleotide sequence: TGTGCCAGCAGCCAAGGCGACATGAACACTGAAGCTTTCTTT.

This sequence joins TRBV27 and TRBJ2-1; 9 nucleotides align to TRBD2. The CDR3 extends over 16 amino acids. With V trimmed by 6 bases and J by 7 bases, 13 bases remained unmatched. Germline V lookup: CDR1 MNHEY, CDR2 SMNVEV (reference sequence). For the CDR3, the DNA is TGTGCCAGCAGCTTGACCGGGACTAGCCCTGCTAATGAGCAGTTCTTC. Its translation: CASSLTGTSPANEQFF.

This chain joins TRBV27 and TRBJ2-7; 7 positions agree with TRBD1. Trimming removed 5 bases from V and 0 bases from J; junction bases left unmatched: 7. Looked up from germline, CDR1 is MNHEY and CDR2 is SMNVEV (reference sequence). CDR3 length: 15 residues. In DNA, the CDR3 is TGTGCCAGCAGTAAATCCGGGACAGACTCCTACGAGCAGTACTTC. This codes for CASSKSGTDSYEQYF.

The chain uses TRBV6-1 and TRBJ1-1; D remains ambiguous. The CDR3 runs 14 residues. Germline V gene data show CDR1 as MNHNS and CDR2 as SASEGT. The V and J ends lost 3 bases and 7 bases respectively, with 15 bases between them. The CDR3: CASSDLGGWGEAFF. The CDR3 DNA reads TGTGCCAGCAGTGATTTGGGAGGGTGGGGTGAAGCTTTCTTT.

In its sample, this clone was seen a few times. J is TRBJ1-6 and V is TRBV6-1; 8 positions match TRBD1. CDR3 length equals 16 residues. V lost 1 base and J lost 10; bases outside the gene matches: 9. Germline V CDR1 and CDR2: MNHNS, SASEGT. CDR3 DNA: TGTGCCAGCAGTGAAGGGGGTGGACAGGGCGGGTCACCCCTCCACTTT. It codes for CASSEGGGQGGSPLHF.

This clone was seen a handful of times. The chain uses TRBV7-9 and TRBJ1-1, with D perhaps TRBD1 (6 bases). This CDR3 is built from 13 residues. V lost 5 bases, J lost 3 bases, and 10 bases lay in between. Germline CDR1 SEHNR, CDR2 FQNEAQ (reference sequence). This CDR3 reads CASSVSGDTEAFF. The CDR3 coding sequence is TGTGCCAGCAGCGTCTCAGGGGACACTGAAGCTTTCTTT. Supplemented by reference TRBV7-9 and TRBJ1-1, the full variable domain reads DTGVSQNPRHKITKRGQNVTFRCDPISEHNRLYWYRQTLGQGPEFLTYFQNEAQLEKSRLLSDRFSAERPKGSFSTLEIQRTEQGDSAMYLCASSVSGDTEAFFGQGTRLTVV.